This T cell receptor beta chain was captured by sequencing in a study of T cells in Graves' hyperthyroidism and ophthalmopathy. Study-wide results and caveats: Progression to ophthalmopathy was predicted a median of about 6.6 months early.

When ophthalmopathy did not progress within 18 months, Graves' hyperthyroidism was considered stable. Newly diagnosed hyperthyroidism patients aged 18 to 65 years had disease lasting under 2 months. Remarks on this clonotype: No antigen is known for it.

Between the trimmed V and J ends, which lost 8 bases and 2 bases, there was a span of 19 bases. The CDR3 is made up of 15 amino acids. In germline, CDR1 is SGHAT, CDR2 FQNNGV. The investigators amplified TCR beta CDR3 regions from RNA transcripts. TCR CDR3 regions were first amplified by RT-PCR with HTBI primers. MiXCR, applied by TCRdb to the multiplex PCR reads, yields one record per CDR3 protein. In the table there are roughly 380,000 distinct CDR3 sequences, roughly 13% of which are singletons. This TCR was recovered from a woman younger than 35 with Graves' hyperthyroidism. The sequenced sample consisted of blood. V and J are TRBV11-2 and TRBJ2-7; D is possibly TRBD1 (5 bases). The DNA for the CDR3 is TGTGCCAGCGAAGACCGGTGGGCCAGGGCCTACGAGCAGTACTTC. Residues: CASEDRWARAYEQYF.